This T cell receptor beta chain was sequenced in a study of T cell responses to AZD1222 COVID-19 vaccine. About the research overall: Combined were second doses at about 4 or about 12 weeks. Study-wide results and limits: Variant regions that are unmutated are reportedly the target of nearly half of spike-specific TCRs. The donor group comprised mostly white British people and more females; the analysis possibly underestimated clonal diversity. Baseline testing showed seropositivity in only six or seven AZD1222 recipients.

Libraries were prepared by immunoSEQ multiplex PCR; TCRdb keeps only in-frame clonotypes and omits some of them. Of more than 150,000 clones in the sample, about nine tenths were seen once. For this clone: As yet, its antigen is unknown.

Trimming stripped 4 bases from V and 6 bases from J, with 12 bases between. The germline V gene has CDR1 MDHEN and CDR2 SYDVKM. The CDR3 has 13 amino acids. The chain has TRBV28 and TRBJ1-2; D is uncertain. The input for sequencing was peripheral blood, taken on day 0 of AZD1222 vaccination. The clonotype was recovered from an adult in good health. DNA of the CDR3: TGTGCCAGCAGTTCGGACCCTGCGGATGGCTACACCTTC. Protein product: CASSSDPADGYTF.